The rows below give T cell receptor beta chains drawn from one sample of a study of response to subunit inactivated influenza vaccine. One entry per CDR3 protein, called by TCRdb with MiXCR from the RT-PCR reads. The table lists 150,000 to 200,000 distinct CDR3 sequences, about a tenth of them singletons. This material consisted of non-naive T cells sorted from PBMCs, taken on the day of vaccination. Receptors originate from a man aged 45-65 years who received an inactivated influenza vaccine. The CDR3 runs from the conserved cysteine through the conserved F or W. D genes are given only for firm matches. Clone size is given for some rows only: seen once, a few or many times, or a class if the clone is expanded.

j_call v_call d_call clone_size cdr3_nt cdr3_aa
TRBJ2-2 TRBV7-9 . many TGTGCCACCATTCCCTTGGTTACGAACACCGGGGAGCTGTTTTTT CATIPLVTNTGELFF
TRBJ2-7 TRBV5-5 TRBD2 . TGTGCCAGCAGCTGGGAAGTGAGCGGGATCATCTACGAGCAGTACTTC CASSWEVSGIIYEQYF
TRBJ2-3 TRBV5-8 . . TGTGCCAGCCGTTACATGGGCACAGATACGCAGTATTTT CASRYMGTDTQYF
TRBJ2-7 TRBV15 TRBD2 many TGTGCCACCAGCAATGGGACTAGACTCTACGAGCAGTACTTC CATSNGTRLYEQYF
TRBJ2-1 TRBV11-3 TRBD1 few TGTGCCAGCAGCGGATCCGGGACAGGAACTCCAGGGGAGCAGTTCTTC CASSGSGTGTPGEQFF
TRBJ2-7 TRBV28 . . TGTGCCAGCAGTTTACGATTCTACGAGCAGTACTTC CASSLRFYEQYF
TRBJ1-5 TRBV6-6 . few TGTGCCAGCAACTCCTGGGGGCAGCCCCAGCATTTT CASNSWGQPQHF
TRBJ2-1 TRBV6-5 TRBD2 . TGTGCCAGCAGTTACCCGGGACTAGGAATTGTTGAGCAGTTCTTC CASSYPGLGIVEQFF
TRBJ2-7 TRBV6-2/TRBV6-3 . many TGTGCCAGCGCAGACAGTTACGAGCAGTACTTC CASADSYEQYF
TRBJ2-3 TRBV12-3/TRBV12-4 TRBD2 many TGTGCCAGCAGTTTAGTAGCGGGAGGAAGGGTAGATACGCAGTATTTT CASSLVAGGRVDTQYF
TRBJ2-5 TRBV9 TRBD1 . TGTGCCAGCAGCGCCGGGACAGTTGAATGGACCCAGTACTTC CASSAGTVEWTQYF
TRBJ2-1 TRBV7-2 TRBD1 few TGTGCCAGCAGCTATAGGACAGGGTGGGTCAATGAGCAGTTCTTC CASSYRTGWVNEQFF
TRBJ2-7 TRBV25-1 . few TGTGCCAGCTCAGCTTCCTACAGGAGGAGGGAGCAGTACTTC CASSASYRRREQYF
TRBJ2-1 TRBV5-1 TRBD2 few TGCGCCAGCAGCTTTCAGGTGACTAGCCGTACAGCAGGGGAGCAGTTCTTC CASSFQVTSRTAGEQFF
TRBJ2-5 TRBV25-1 TRBD2 few TGTGCCAGCAGTCTTTCTAGCGGAGCCCAAGAGACCCAGTACTTC CASSLSSGAQETQYF
TRBJ2-1 TRBV9 TRBD2 many TGTGCCAGCAGCGTCGGCGGGAGGACTGATGAGCAGTTCTTC CASSVGGRTDEQFF
TRBJ1-2 TRBV7-2 . . TGTGCCAGCAGCCCTCGAACGAGACGAGACTATGGCTACACCTTC CASSPRTRRDYGYTF
TRBJ2-5 TRBV11-2 . many TGTGCCAGCAGCTTAGGGATGGGATCAGAGACCCAGTACTTC CASSLGMGSETQYF